One sample yielded the 30 T cell receptor beta chains listed below, sequenced in a study of blood T cells in healthy people across ages. The authors ran a second PCR of roughly 7 to 11 cycles using a sample-barcoded 5' primer and a J-beta primer mix. One entry per CDR3 protein, called by TCRdb with MiXCR from the 5' RACE reads. The sample has around 1,000,000 distinct CDR3 sequences, under 40% seen once. Sequenced sample: blood. The receptors stem from a man between 18 and 35 years old in good health.

The rearrangement uses TRBV10-3 and TRBJ2-3; D gene ambiguous. The CDR3 has 14 residues. Germline values: CDR1 ENHRY, CDR2 SYGVKD. V gave up 6 bases and J gave up 2 bases, with 12 bases separating them. CDR3 residues: CAIRRAQHTDTQYF. As DNA, the CDR3 is TGTGCCATCAGAAGGGCTCAGCACACAGATACGCAGTATTTT.

The rearrangement joins TRBV29-1 to TRBJ2-3, with D uncertain. Trimming left V 4 bases short and J 5 bases short, with 10 bases between. The length of the CDR3 is 12 residues. The V gene's germline CDR1 is SQVTM and CDR2 ANQGSEA. CDR3 residues: CSVGWAEDTQYF. The CDR3, as DNA: TGCAGCGTTGGATGGGCGGAAGATACGCAGTATTTT.

The chain links TRBV4-2 to TRBJ1-1; 7 bases match TRBD1. The germline V gene has CDR1 LGHNA and CDR2 YNFKEQ. This CDR3 spans 17 amino acids. Unmatched junction bases numbered 14, after V lost 0 bases and J lost 7 bases. The CDR3 protein is CASSQDQVGRGVVEAFF. The CDR3 nucleotides read TGTGCCAGCAGCCAAGATCAGGTGGGCAGGGGGGTTGTTGAAGCTTTCTTT.

The chain couples TRBV7-2 to TRBJ2-3; D may match TRBD1 or TRBD2 (6 bases each). The CDR3 sequence is 15 residues long. Trimming removed 3 bases at V and 6 bases at J, with 16 bases between. Looked up from germline, CDR1 is SGHTA and CDR2 is FQGNSA. The CDR3 region is CASSFGREGGDTQYF. As DNA, the CDR3 is TGTGCCAGCAGCTTTGGGCGGGAAGGGGGGGATACGCAGTATTTT.

The V and J genes are TRBV20-1 and TRBJ1-5; possibly TRBD1 for D (6 bases). Germline CDR1 DFQATT, CDR2 SNEGSKA (reference sequence). V was clipped by 0 bases and J by 7 bases, with 16 bases between them. CDR3 size: 15 residues. CDR3 amino acids: CSARDGTGLGQPQHF. CDR3 DNA: TGCAGTGCTAGAGATGGAACAGGGTTGGGGCAGCCCCAGCATTTT.

There are a few counts of this clonotype. This sequence joins TRBV7-2 and TRBJ2-3; no clear D. V was pared by 4 bases and J by 2 bases, with 16 bases between. CDR3 length equals 16 residues. The germline V gene encodes CDR1 SGHTA and CDR2 FQGNSA. DNA for the CDR3: TGTGCCAGCAGCTCCCCCAGTCGGCTCTCCACAGATACGCAGTATTTT. Protein product: CASSSPSRLSTDTQYF.

The V gene is TRBV6-6, the J gene TRBJ2-7; 7 nucleotides match TRBD1. TRBJ2-4 explains the end of the DNA better; the J call may be wrong. The V gene's germline CDR1 is MNHNY and CDR2 SVGAGI (reference sequence). The CDR3 loop spans 15 amino acids. DNA for the CDR3: TGTGCCAGCAGGCGCACAGGGGATACCAAAAACATTCAGTACTTC. Protein: CASRRTGDTKNIQYF.

This clonotype was observed a handful of times. J is TRBJ1-2 and V is TRBV6-5; perhaps TRBD1 as D (5 bases). V gave up 2 bases and J gave up 1 base, with 8 bases separating them. Germline V gives CDR1 MNHEY, CDR2 SVGAGI. The CDR3 consists of 14 residues. The CDR3 reads CASSYPTVNYGYTF. In DNA form, the CDR3 reads TGTGCCAGCAGTTACCCGACAGTTAACTATGGCTACACCTTC.

This clonotype was seen ten or more times. The chain carries TRBV10-3 and TRBJ2-7; 11 nucleotides match TRBD1. J gave up 3 bases and V 4 bases, and 17 bases lay outside the gene matches. This CDR3 has 19 residues. CDR1 is ENHRY and CDR2 is SYGVKD in the germline V gene. CDR3 sequence: CAISVSPSSPGQGVYEQYF. DNA of the CDR3: TGTGCCATCAGTGTTAGTCCAAGCTCTCCGGGACAGGGGGTCTACGAGCAGTACTTC.

The V and J genes are TRBV11-3 and TRBJ1-1; tentative D call: TRBD1 (6 bases). The germline CDR1 and CDR2 sequences are SGHNT and YENEEA. There are 15 residues in the CDR3. V dropped 4 bases and J dropped 0 bases, with 12 bases sitting between them. DNA of the CDR3: TGTGCCAGCAGCTCCGGGACACGGATGAACACTGAAGCTTTCTTT. Translated, it gives CASSSGTRMNTEAFF.

This chain connects TRBV20-1 to TRBJ2-2, with 8 nucleotides matching TRBD2. The V gene's germline CDR1 is DFQATT and CDR2 SNEGSKA (reference sequence). V dropped 2 bases and J dropped 6; count of bases not matched to a gene: 8. The CDR3 runs to 15 residues. The CDR3 region is CSARRASGRAGELFF. The CDR3 DNA is TGCAGTGCTAGAAGAGCTAGCGGGCGGGCCGGGGAGCTGTTTTTT.

V gene TRBV20-1 combines with J gene TRBJ1-4; TRBD1 is a possible D gene (6 bases). CDR3 size: 16 residues. Trimming removed 0 bases from V and 6 bases from J, with 17 bases in between. Germline V lookup: CDR1 DFQATT, CDR2 SNEGSKA (reference sequence). The CDR3: CSARDRLAGGHEKLFF. The CDR3 DNA is TGCAGTGCTAGAGATCGGCTAGCGGGGGGGCATGAAAAACTGTTTTTT.

V is TRBV7-2 and J is TRBJ1-5, with unresolved D. The V end lost 5 bases, the J end lost 3 bases, and 8 bases lay between the germline ends. CDR3 size: 13 residues. Germline V gives CDR1 SGHTA, CDR2 FQGNSA. The CDR3 is CASSGRNNQPQHF. The CDR3 DNA is TGTGCCAGCAGCGGACGGAACAATCAGCCCCAGCATTTT.

The chain couples TRBV20-1 to TRBJ1-5; D perhaps matches TRBD1 (5 bases). V was cut by 3 bases and J by 1 base, with 13 bases left in between. Per germline, CDR1 DFQATT and CDR2 SNEGSKA (reference sequence). This CDR3 spans 15 amino acids. DNA of the CDR3: TGCAGTGCTAGTGAAGGGGCTGGGAGCAATCAGCCCCAGCATTTT. Protein: CSASEGAGSNQPQHF.

The rearrangement uses TRBV20-1 and TRBJ1-1; D not certain. The CDR3 totals 13 residues. Deletions cut 8 bases from V and 1 base from J, with 14 bases between. From germline, CDR1 is DFQATT and CDR2 SNEGSKA (reference sequence). The CDR3 DNA reads as TGCAGTACTCCAAGGTCTCGGAACACTGAAGCTTTCTTT. Protein: CSTPRSRNTEAFF.

This sequence joins TRBV20-1 and TRBJ2-2, with TRBD1 matching 8 bases. The CDR3 has 18 amino acids. With V trimmed by 3 bases and J by 0 bases, 12 bases remained unmatched. Germline assignment: CDR1 DFQATT and CDR2 SNEGSKA (reference sequence). Here the CDR3 DNA reads TGCAGTGCTAGGAGCCCCTTCGGACAGGGTGCGAACACCGGGGAGCTGTTTTTT. Translation: CSARSPFGQGANTGELFF.

This clonotype was seen a handful of times. The chain is built from TRBV4-1 and TRBJ1-1; D gene uncertain. This CDR3 spans 14 amino acids. Between the trimmed V and J ends, which lost 0 bases and 2 bases, there was a span of 7 bases. Looked up from germline, CDR1 is MGHRA and CDR2 is YSYEKL. The CDR3: CASSQESVNTEAFF. CDR3 DNA sequence: TGCGCCAGCAGCCAAGAGTCAGTTAACACTGAAGCTTTCTTT.

This clonotype was seen a few times. This rearrangement joins TRBV12-3 or TRBV12-4 to TRBJ1-4; D is uncertain. V dropped 6 bases and J dropped 6 bases, with 14 bases sitting between them. This CDR3 has 14 residues. The CDR3 sequence is CASSRFTGDEKLFF. The CDR3 DNA reads as TGTGCCAGCAGCCGATTCACCGGGGATGAAAAACTGTTTTTT.

This clonotype was seen just once. Sequence at one end of the junction differs from germline and may be a read error. The chain uses TRBV12-3 or TRBV12-4 and TRBJ2-3; D unresolved. This CDR3 contains 14 residues. The CDR3 spells CASSLTTRTDTQYF. The CDR3 DNA follows: TGTGCCAGCAGTTTGACGACGAGAACAGATACGCAATATTTT.

This chain joins TRBV5-1 and TRBJ2-2; D is ambiguous. The CDR3 totals 14 residues. V lost 0 bases and J lost 6, with 9 bases in between. Germline values: CDR1 SGHRS, CDR2 YFSETQ. This CDR3 is CASSLARLPGELFF. Here the CDR3 DNA reads TGCGCCAGCAGCTTGGCCAGGCTCCCCGGGGAGCTGTTTTTT.

The rearrangement joins TRBV29-1 to TRBJ1-2; weak D call: TRBD1 (5 bases). The CDR3 runs to 13 residues. Trimming cost V 3 bases and J 7 bases, with 15 bases left between them. Germline lookup yields CDR1 SQVTM and CDR2 ANQGSEA. The DNA for the CDR3 is TGCAGCGTTGATCAGGGTACGATCTCTGGCTACACCTTC. Translating it yields CSVDQGTISGYTF.

The V and J genes are TRBV6-7 and TRBJ2-3, with TRBD1 matching 10 bases. TRBV6-7 is flagged as an ORF with uncertain function. This CDR3 has 16 amino acids. V gave up 7 bases and J gave up 5 bases; unmatched junction bases: 12. CDR3 DNA sequence: TGTGCCAGCACCAACCGAGCGGGACAGGGGAAAGATACGCAGTATTTT. Protein sequence: CASTNRAGQGKDTQYF.

This clonotype has a handful of counts. V is TRBV29-1 and J is TRBJ2-3; the D gene is possibly TRBD1 (6 bases). The CDR3 length is 14 residues. The germline gives CDR1 SQVTM, CDR2 ANQGSEA. Trimming shortened V by 6 bases and J by 1 base, and 14 bases separated the two germline ends. The CDR3 DNA reads as TGCAGCGTGGCCGGGACACCCCGCACAGATACGCAGTATTTT. This gives the protein CSVAGTPRTDTQYF.

The chain uses TRBV4-1 and TRBJ2-1; D uncertain. V gave up 4 bases and J gave up 3 bases, with 7 bases separating them. The CDR3 length is 13 residues. Per the germline V gene, CDR1 is MGHRA and CDR2 is YSYEKL. CDR3 coding DNA: TGCGCCAGCAGCCCTGAGTACTACAATGAGCAGTTCTTC. Translated: CASSPEYYNEQFF.

This clonotype was observed a handful of times. The chain couples TRBV4-1 to TRBJ1-5; D is ambiguous. This CDR3 has 15 residues. Germline CDR1 reads MGHRA; CDR2 reads YSYEKL. The V end was cut by 1 base, the J end by 4 bases, with 11 bases between. The CDR3 DNA is TGCGCCAGCAGCCAAGCTCGGGGTATGAATCAGCCCCAGCATTTT. It codes for CASSQARGMNQPQHF.

The rearrangement uses TRBV15 and TRBJ1-1; a weak D match, TRBD1 (5 bases). Germline CDR1 LNHNV, CDR2 YYDKDF (reference sequence). The CDR3 consists of 12 residues. V was trimmed by 4 bases and J by 6 bases, leaving 9 bases between them. CDR3 amino acids: CATSKRGPEAFF. DNA for the CDR3: TGTGCCACCAGCAAACGGGGCCCTGAAGCTTTCTTT.

The V and J genes are TRBV20-1 and TRBJ2-3, with 7 bases aligning to TRBD2. The V segment lost 6 bases and the J segment 2 bases; nucleotides outside the gene matches: 5. This CDR3 spans 13 amino acids. Germline V CDR1 and CDR2: DFQATT, SNEGSKA (reference sequence). CDR3 region: CSALADFTDTQYF. The CDR3 DNA follows: TGCAGTGCCCTAGCGGATTTCACAGATACGCAGTATTTT.

This clonotype was counted between two and nine times. The chain combines TRBV28 with TRBJ1-4; D ambiguous. The V and J ends lost 8 bases and 5 bases respectively, with 18 bases between them. From germline, CDR1 is MDHEN and CDR2 SYDVKM. This CDR3 region has 15 residues. The CDR3 loop reads CASDGRTTPNEKLFF. The CDR3 nucleotides are TGTGCCAGCGACGGTCGCACGACTCCGAATGAAAAACTGTTTTTT.

This clonotype was detected a few times. The genes are TRBV20-1 and TRBJ2-7, with D perhaps TRBD1 (6 bases). With 1 base removed from V and 1 base from J, the gap between germline ends came to 11 bases. The CDR3 is 14 amino acids. Germline loops: CDR1 DFQATT, CDR2 SNEGSKA (reference sequence). CDR3 protein: CSARGRDRSYEQYF. The CDR3, as DNA: TGCAGTGCTAGAGGGAGAGACAGGTCCTACGAGCAGTACTTC.

This sequence joins TRBV6-4 and TRBJ2-2, with 7 bases fitting TRBD1. Losses at the gene ends were 4 bases for V and 4 bases for J; bases not matched to a gene: 12. Germline assignment: CDR1 MRHNA and CDR2 SNTAGT. This CDR3 is 17 amino acids long. In DNA, the CDR3 is TGTGCCAGCAGTGTCAAAATAACAGGGGTTTCCACCGGGGAGCTGTTTTTT. The encoded protein is CASSVKITGVSTGELFF.